The entry below describes one T cell receptor (beta chain). This clone has just a few counts. Its antigen is currently not known. Within one base of it there is no much larger clone, and no base qualities were kept. The data are from a study of cytomegalovirus exposure and HLA in healthy donors (dated by TCRdb to 2017 to 2019). A note on the overall study: According to an earlier analysis of a few hundred of the donors, 150 million to 200 million T cells yielded over 90 million unique TCR beta sequences and around 280 Gb of sequence data. In an earlier analysis of 550 to 700 of the donors, high-throughput TCR beta sequencing was used to judge whether each TCR beta V gene segment behaved as functional or pseudogenic. The study profiled the T cell repertoires of more than 500 subjects by immunosequencing and related them to cytomegalovirus serostatus. Genome-wide SNP genotypes for about 65% of the roughly 670 donors were used in a later genetic analysis, which treated that subset as a discovery cohort. Every repertoire in the discovery cohort had been generated on one and the same sequencing platform. The aim of the study was to test whether cataloging public T cell receptors could identify signatures of past pathogen exposure. Among a few hundred genotyped donors of the cohort, an average of about 240,000 unique TCR beta nucleotide sequences were sequenced per donor, around a sixth of them non-productive. HLA typing covered class I and class II loci at four-digit resolution. Four or five DR-DQ haplotypes were treated as single units for association and clustering because of strong linkage in the cohort. Typing coverage varied by locus: 629-630 donors for A, B, C, DRB1 and DQB1; some 520 for DQA1; 606 for DPA1; some 470 for DPB1. Along with the roughly 700-subject first cohort, a separate validation cohort of over 90 different subjects was used. In the later analysis, no new phenotypic data were used to find candidate immune exposures; instead, reliance was placed on TCR beta sequences and their occurrence across donors. A later analysis re-examined previously published TCR beta repertoires from around 670 donors and added high-resolution HLA genotyping to investigate patterns of TCR occurrence. The genetic ancestry cluster associated with self-reported Caucasian donors included around four fifths of the 350 to 500 genotyped donors. An early release that covered roughly 600 HLA-typed donors contained approximately 300 gigabases of sequencing data and about 93 million unique TCR sequences. To predict cytomegalovirus infection status, the study combined high-throughput TCR immunosequencing, statistical association of individual TCRs with disease status, and machine learning. Donor age, sex, ethnicity and CMV serostatus were compiled together with the repertoire data. Points the paper makes about the study in general: The authors suggested that the approach could potentially be extended to other disease states and immunological phenotypes. Correlated functional status among segregating V segments might reflect linkage disequilibrium, but an unknown experimental factor could not be ruled out. A later analysis reported that several top co-occurrence clusters appeared linked to parvovirus B19, influenza, CMV and Epstein-Barr virus. Most TCR sequences were observed very rarely across donors, whereas some public TCRs were present in many individuals. Most CMV-associated TCR beta chains appeared to be HLA-restricted in a later analysis, and the HLA associations seemed to be driven largely by CMV exposure. In a later analysis, the rate of TCR association differed among HLA loci, with DRB1 alleles having the most associated TCRs and HLA-C alleles having the fewest. Compared with the 666-donor mean, donors in an Asian-associated ancestry cluster had fewer N-insertions in productive TCRs, according to a later genetic analysis. Only TCR beta chains were sequenced in this cohort, and the absence of alpha or paired-chain data limited detectable features. When HLA alleles, especially DR and DQ, strongly co-occurred, TCR associations were difficult to assign to individual alleles. The earlier analysis of nearly 600 of the donors excluded approximately 15 rarely observed V segments, including chromosome 9 orphons, because counts were too low. At a false discovery rate of 0.05, a later analysis linked approximately 18,000 TCR beta sequences to specific HLA alleles. Because the 87-base-pair reads could not distinguish some IMGT-functional V segments, including TRBV6-2 and TRBV6-3, those segments were excluded. Compared with equally common non-associated chains, HLA-associated TCR beta chains in a later analysis were more clonally expanded and had lower generation probabilities. The only immune exposure information available for the cohort was CMV serostatus. A further reported finding was that TCR beta sequences accurately predicted the HLA-A and HLA-B alleles for most subjects in the first cohort. Presence/absence analyses assumed roughly uniform sequencing depth across donors, an assumption that may not hold. The study listed 164 TCR beta chains as associated with cytomegalovirus. In vitro tests confirmed that a few of the cytomegalovirus-associated TCR beta chains recognize cytomegalovirus antigens. Because some donors lacked HLA typing at each locus, the association tests relied only on the typed subset. In an earlier analysis of some 550 of the donors, most TCR beta V segments were observed in productive rearrangements about 90% or about 30% of the time, broadly matching IMGT annotations. The sequencing pipeline was judged likely to have produced a cluster of highly shared sequence variants as a technical artifact. V-gene and J-gene trimming of TCR beta chains was associated with a missense DCLRE1C variant in a later genetic analysis, and the association was replicated in an independent cohort. Cytomegalovirus status was reported to be diagnosed by the classifier with high specificity and sensitivity in both the original and validation cohorts.

In total, 630 or so healthy bone marrow donors made up the cohort. At the time of sampling, every cohort member was nominally healthy, though immune exposures that went unrecorded were likely present. The donor was CMV seronegative and belonged to the group of over 300 seronegative cohort members. A peripheral blood sample was provided by each donor, and peripheral blood mononuclear cells were used for TCR beta sequencing. The Qiagen DNeasy Blood Extraction Kit was used to extract genomic DNA from the blood cell samples. Receptor amplification or capture employed the immunoSEQ multiplex PCR assay. A mixture of 60 forward primers for TCR Vbeta segments and 13 reverse primers for TCR Jbeta segments was used in the multiplex PCR. The CDR3 region of rearranged TCR beta genes was amplified from genomic DNA by a multiplex PCR assay. The Illumina HiSeq System was used to sequence the amplified TCR beta libraries as 87-base-pair reads. The authors' pipeline ran thus. Across the 666 repertoires, a later analysis counted around 80 million unique TCR beta chains, around 11 million of which were shared by at least two donors. A nearest-neighbor algorithm error-corrected the raw reads and collapsed the reads into unique sequences, merging closely related sequences to remove PCR and sequencing errors. V, D and J gene segments were assigned by aligning CDR3 sequences to IMGT reference sequences. For a sequence to be retained, at least a six-nucleotide match to both a V gene segment and a J gene segment was required. A rearrangement was called productive if the CDR3 had no stop codons and remained in frame with V and J, and every other rearrangement was called non-productive. CDR3 was defined by IMGT convention, running from the second conserved V-encoded cysteine to the conserved J-encoded phenylalanine. The earlier analysis of about 610 of the donors excluded any sequence lacking an unambiguous match to a single V gene segment. In an earlier analysis of roughly 500 of the donors, V segments were called functional above 56.7% productive rearrangements and were called segregating when the between-donor standard deviation exceeded 5%. A statistical classification framework was built for diagnosing cytomegalovirus status from the catalog of TCR beta chain sequences. A later analysis assigned V and J genes by comparing TCR nucleotide sequences with IMGT/GENE-DB human TR gene sequences. The TCRdist pipeline was used in a later analysis to assign CDR3 sequences and most-parsimonious VDJ recombination scenarios. In a later analysis, each TCR beta chain was defined by its CDR3 amino acid sequence together with its V-gene family, and reads without a unique V-gene family were excluded. In a later analysis, nearly 600 highly shared, low-generation-probability nucleotide sequences were removed to address suspected cross-contamination and a sequencing artifact. A later analysis calculated a clonal expansion index for each public chain from normalized within-repertoire ranks of inferred template counts. In a later analysis, generation probabilities were computed using a VDJ recombination model fitted to out-of-frame rearrangements, and the results were checked against IGoR. In a later analysis, hypergeometric tests were used to score TCR-TCR, TCR-HLA and TCR-CMV co-occurrence, with a repertoire-size bias correction applied to TCR pairs. In a later analysis, false discovery rates were estimated by permuting HLA or CMV assignments 20 times. In a later analysis, co-occurring TCRs were grouped with DBSCAN, and TCRdist sequence similarity was added when clustering was performed within HLA-allele-positive subsets. Repertoires with fewer than 30,000 or more than 120,000 public chains were left out of co-occurrence clustering, as were about five repertoires with anomalous nucleotide sharing. TCRdb stores this immuneACCESS table with in-frame sequences only. Part of the clones is absent; in the studies checked, under half of the shortfall reflects unresolved V genes, and no reason is known for the rest. For V, J and clone size, that table is used; D and trimming come from the DNA. This sample comprises 90,000 to 140,000 clones, under 85% of them detected only once. The ten largest clonotypes hold roughly 1.3% of the sample.

Trimming takes 0 bases from V and 6 bases from J, and the germline ends sit 12 bases apart. From a lookup of the germline V gene, CDR1 and CDR2 are ENHRY and SYGVKD. From the cysteine through the phenylalanine, the CDR3 covers 15 amino acids. The entry retains the CDR3 DNA only, 45 bases that are in frame from base 1. This chain joins TRBV10-3 to TRBJ1-5, with TRBD1 tentatively as D gene (5 bases match). The clonotype was recovered from a man aged 25 to 40 in good health and CMV-seronegative. Sequencing was performed on PBMCs. The CDR3 corresponds to CAISESWGGVQPQHF. Read as DNA, the sequence is TGTGCCATCAGTGAGTCTTGGGGAGGGGTTCAGCCCCAGCATTTT.